The 17 T cell receptor beta chains presented below share a single source sample, sequenced in a study of T cell repertoires in aging, cancer and after chemotherapy. Multiplex touch-down PCR with TRB-A/B primers amplified rearranged V-D-J TRB sequences. TCRdb re-analysed the multiplex PCR reads in MiXCR, keeping a single row per CDR3 protein. The table records 8,100 or so distinct CDR3 sequences, around 40% of them present only once. Peripheral blood genomic DNA, not sorted cells or RNA, was the template. Sequenced material: blood. These receptors were taken from a human donor in good health.

The rearrangement links TRBV9 to TRBJ2-1; the D is unclear. Germline V gives CDR1 SGDLS, CDR2 YYNGEE. CDR3 size: 14 residues. V was trimmed by 3 bases and J by 0 bases, leaving 7 bases between them. The CDR3 is CASSAADSYNEQFF. The CDR3 nucleotides read TGTGCCAGCAGCGCTGCGGACTCCTACAATGAGCAGTTCTTC.

In its sample, this clonotype is medium-sized. The rearrangement uses TRBV30 and TRBJ2-5; a possible D gene is TRBD2 (6 bases). The CDR3 extends over 13 amino acids. V dropped 5 bases and J dropped 3 bases, with 13 bases sitting between them. Germline V CDR1 and CDR2: GTSNPN, SVGIG (reference sequence). The CDR3 DNA follows: TGTGCCTGGGGGCGGGGTCTAAAAGAGACCCAGTACTTC. Protein: CAWGRGLKETQYF.

This clonotype is large by share. The rearrangement joins TRBV29-1 to TRBJ2-3, with D hard to call. The CDR3 length is 12 residues. The germline V and J ends were trimmed by 4 bases and 2 bases, with 7 bases remaining between them. CDR1 SQVTM and CDR2 ANQGSEA come from the germline V gene. In nucleotides, the CDR3 is TGCAGCGTTGCTACGACCACAGATACGCAGTATTTT. Its translation is CSVATTTDTQYF.

The chain links TRBV15 to TRBJ2-7; 9 bases are a match to TRBD2. V was clipped by 6 bases and J by 4 bases; unmatched bases: 13. Germline CDR1 is LNHNV and CDR2 is YYDKDF (reference sequence). The CDR3 extends over 16 amino acids. In DNA form, the CDR3 reads TGTGCCACCAGAGCCCCGGACGGCGGGAGGGAATACGAGCAGTACTTC. It is translated as CATRAPDGGREYEQYF.

V is TRBV20-1 and J is TRBJ2-5; the match to TRBD2 covers 8 bases. V trimming: 6 bases; J trimming: 5 bases; junction bases outside the gene matches: 17. Per germline, CDR1 DFQATT and CDR2 SNEGSKA (reference sequence). This CDR3 comprises 16 residues. In nucleotides, the CDR3 is TGCAGTGCCCTTAAGGGCAGCGGGAGACACAGTGAGACCCAGTACTTC. Protein product: CSALKGSGRHSETQYF.

CDR3 protein: CASSPPVRQNIQYF. The CDR3 nucleotides read TGTGCCAGCAGCCCCCCGGTCCGGCAAAACATTCAGTACTTC. The rearrangement uses TRBV7-9 and TRBJ2-4; D remains unclear. The CDR3 has 14 amino acids. With 5 bases removed from V and 5 bases from J, the gap between germline ends came to 13 bases. Germline V gene lookup returns CDR1 SEHNR and CDR2 FQNEAQ (reference sequence). Together with reference TRBV7-9 and TRBJ2-4, the CDR3 gives the full variable domain: DTGVSQNPRHKITKRGQNVTFRCDPISEHNRLYWYRQTLGQGPEFLTYFQNEAQLEKSRLLSDRFSAERPKGSFSTLEIQRTEQGDSAMYLCASSPPVRQNIQYFGAGTRLSVL.

This clonotype was found a few times. J is TRBJ1-5 and V is TRBV7-9; 7 bases align to TRBD1. The length of the CDR3 is 13 residues. Trimming took 2 bases from V and 9 from J; bases not matched to a gene: 4. Germline values: CDR1 SEHNR, CDR2 FQNEAQ (reference sequence). The CDR3 region is CASSLSQGGPQHF. In DNA, the CDR3 is TGTGCCAGCAGCTTATCTCAGGGGGGGCCCCAGCATTTT.

The gene calls are TRBV6-2 or TRBV6-3 and TRBJ2-2; 7 bases fit TRBD1. Unmatched junction bases numbered 5, after V lost 4 bases and J lost 6 bases. Germline loops: CDR1 MNHEY, CDR2 SVGEGT. The CDR3 totals 14 residues. CDR3 bases: TGTGCCAGCAGTTTGACAGGGTGGGCCGGGGAGCTGTTTTTT. Its translation: CASSLTGWAGELFF.

This clonotype was seen only a few times. The CDR3 nucleotides are TGTGCCAGCAAAGAGGGGTACAGATCTTACGAGCAGTACTTC. It translates to CASKEGYRSYEQYF. The chain has TRBV5-4 and TRBJ2-7; D might be TRBD1 or TRBD2, each matching 5 bases. This CDR3 is 14 amino acids long. CDR1 is SGHNT and CDR2 is YYREEE in the germline V gene (reference sequence). Trimming pared 6 bases from V and 4 bases from J, leaving 17 bases between.

As regards this clonotype: This may stem from a read error, because a much larger clone lies one nucleotide away. The rearrangement uses TRBV6-1 and TRBJ2-3, with 13 nucleotides matching TRBD2. Germline V lookup: CDR1 MNHNS, CDR2 SASEGT. CDR3 size: 16 residues. Unmatched junction bases numbered 3, after V lost 5 bases and J lost 1 base. The CDR3 protein is CASSSGTSGGTDTQYF. The CDR3 DNA reads TGTGCCAGCAGTTCCGGGACTAGCGGGGGCACAGATACGCAGTATTTT.

The rearrangement links TRBV11-1 to TRBJ1-6; the D gene is possibly TRBD1 (5 bases). Germline CDR1 and CDR2: SGHAT and FQDESV (reference sequence). V was trimmed by 3 bases and J by 7 bases, leaving 10 bases between them. The CDR3 spans 14 residues. The CDR3 sequence is CASSFRGENSPLHF. In nucleotides, the CDR3 is TGTGCCAGCAGCTTTCGGGGGGAGAATTCACCCCTCCACTTT.

The chain is built from TRBV19 and TRBJ2-7; D may be TRBD2 (5 bases). Deletions cut 1 base from V and 9 bases from J, with 13 bases between. The CDR3 length is 13 residues. Germline CDR1 reads LNHDA; CDR2 reads SQIVND (reference sequence). CDR3 DNA sequence: TGTGCCAGTAGTATAGCGGATACGGGGATGCAGTACTTC. It encodes CASSIADTGMQYF. The full variable domain, in which reference TRBV19 and TRBJ2-7 provide the parts outside the CDR3, is DGGITQSPKYLFRKEGQNVTLSCEQNLNHDAMYWYRQDPGQGLRLIYYSQIVNDFQKGDIAEGYSVSREKKESFPLTVTSAQKNPTAFYLCASSIADTGMQYFGPGTRLTVT.

The chain couples TRBV18 to TRBJ2-7, with TRBD1 identical over 9 bases. V gave up 4 bases and J gave up 1 base; unmatched junction bases: 5. The CDR3 is 15 amino acids. Germline assignment: CDR1 KGHSH and CDR2 LQKENI. CDR3 region: CASSQPGQGSYEQYF. CDR3 DNA: TGTGCCAGCTCACAGCCGGGACAGGGATCCTACGAGCAGTACTTC.

The rearrangement links TRBV7-9 to TRBJ2-5; 8 positions agree with TRBD2. Trimming at V came to 5 bases and at J to 6 bases, leaving 20 bases not matched to a gene. Germline V gives CDR1 SEHNR, CDR2 FQNEAQ (reference sequence). The CDR3 totals 18 residues. For the CDR3, the DNA is TGTGCCAGCAGCCCCCGGGGGGGTGCAGCCTCTCTCGGAAAGACCCAGTACTTC. Its protein is CASSPRGGAASLGKTQYF.

This clonotype occurred once. The chain carries TRBV29-1 and TRBJ1-5, with D unresolved. Germline CDR1 is SQVTM and CDR2 is ANQGSEA. The CDR3 is made up of 13 amino acids. Deletions cut 4 bases from V and 7 bases from J, with 14 bases between. The CDR3 region has the DNA TGCAGCGTTGTCGTATTTCCGGAGCAGCCCCAGCATTTT. Amino acids: CSVVVFPEQPQHF.

This clonotype showed up just once. This rearrangement joins TRBV29-1 to TRBJ2-7; TRBD2 agrees at 12 bases. The V segment lost 5 bases and the J segment 4 bases; nucleotides outside the gene matches: 6. The CDR3 loop spans 14 amino acids. CDR1 and CDR2 (germline): SQVTM, ANQGSEA. The CDR3 DNA is TGCAGCGTTAGGACTAGCGGGATATCATACGAGCAGTACTTC. This codes for CSVRTSGISYEQYF.

V is TRBV20-1 and J is TRBJ2-3; D not certain. The CDR3 is made up of 11 amino acids. Trimming left V 6 bases short and J 4 bases short, with 8 bases between. Looked up from germline, CDR1 is DFQATT and CDR2 is SNEGSKA (reference sequence). The CDR3 here is CSAYIADTQYF. The CDR3 nucleotides are TGCAGTGCCTACATAGCAGATACGCAGTATTTT.